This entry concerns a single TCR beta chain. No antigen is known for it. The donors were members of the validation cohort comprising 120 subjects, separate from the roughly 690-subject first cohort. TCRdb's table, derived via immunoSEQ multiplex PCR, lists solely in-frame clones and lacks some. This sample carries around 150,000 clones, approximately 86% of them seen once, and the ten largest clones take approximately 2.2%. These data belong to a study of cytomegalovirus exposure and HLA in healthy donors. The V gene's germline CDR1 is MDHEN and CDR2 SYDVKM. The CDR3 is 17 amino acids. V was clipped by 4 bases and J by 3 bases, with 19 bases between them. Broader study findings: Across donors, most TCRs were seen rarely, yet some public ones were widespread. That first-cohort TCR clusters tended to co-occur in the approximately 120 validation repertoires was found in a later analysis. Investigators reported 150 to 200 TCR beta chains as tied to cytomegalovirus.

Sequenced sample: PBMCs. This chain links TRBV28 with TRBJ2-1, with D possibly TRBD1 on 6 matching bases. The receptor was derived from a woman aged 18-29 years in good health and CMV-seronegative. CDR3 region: CASSSTPPTGSYNEQFF. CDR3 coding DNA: TGTGCCAGCAGTTCTACCCCACCGACAGGCAGCTACAATGAGCAGTTCTTC.